A selection of T cell receptor beta chains follows, all from one sample in a study of CD8+CD57+ T cells in acquired aplastic anemia. One entry per CDR3 protein results from TCRdb running MiXCR on the reads. The sample yields a few hundred thousand distinct CDR3 sequences, almost 35% seen once. Sequences were obtained from sorted CD4+, CD8+, or CD8+CD57+ T cells (not recorded which) from PBMCs. The receptors come from a human donor in good health, serving as a control. Both conserved end residues are trimmed from each CDR3. The order of the fields is D gene, J gene, V gene, CDR3 protein. D genes are given only for firm matches.

d_call: .; j_call: TRBJ2-7; v_call: TRBV5-8; cdr3_aa: ASSLVLGLVSYEQY
d_call: .; j_call: TRBJ1-2; v_call: TRBV11-2; cdr3_aa: ASSLDTPRPNYGYT
d_call: TRBD2; j_call: TRBJ2-6; v_call: TRBV2; cdr3_aa: ASSEREGRSGANVLT
d_call: .; j_call: TRBJ1-4; v_call: TRBV4-1; cdr3_aa: ASGTHRVGDNEKLF
d_call: .; j_call: TRBJ2-7; v_call: TRBV5-1; cdr3_aa: ASSYGGGQY
d_call: TRBD1; j_call: TRBJ1-2; v_call: TRBV29-1; cdr3_aa: SAVRQGDYGYT
d_call: .; j_call: TRBJ1-3; v_call: TRBV7-2; cdr3_aa: ASSLVSGNTIY
d_call: .; j_call: TRBJ2-7; v_call: TRBV14; cdr3_aa: ASSPPEGSTYEQY
d_call: TRBD2; j_call: TRBJ2-7; v_call: TRBV5-1; cdr3_aa: ASSLVSRPSGYEQY
d_call: TRBD2; j_call: TRBJ2-7; v_call: TRBV20-1; cdr3_aa: SAVARTSGSGEQY
d_call: .; j_call: TRBJ2-3; v_call: TRBV9; cdr3_aa: ASSDYGVSDTQY
d_call: .; j_call: TRBJ1-2; v_call: TRBV11-1; cdr3_aa: ASSLSGTTGYT
d_call: .; j_call: TRBJ1-1; v_call: TRBV29-1; cdr3_aa: SVPTTGMNTEAF
d_call: TRBD1; j_call: TRBJ2-2; v_call: TRBV9; cdr3_aa: ASSPWTGVNTGELF
d_call: TRBD1; j_call: TRBJ2-7; v_call: TRBV2; cdr3_aa: ASGLQGGDYEQY
d_call: TRBD1; j_call: TRBJ1-2; v_call: TRBV11-1; cdr3_aa: ASRKRGQGFATAYGYT
d_call: .; j_call: TRBJ2-6; v_call: TRBV12-3/TRBV12-4; cdr3_aa: ASSVTGSHGANVLT
d_call: .; j_call: TRBJ2-7; v_call: TRBV2; cdr3_aa: ASRADGSYEQY
d_call: .; j_call: TRBJ2-7; v_call: TRBV19; cdr3_aa: ASSIDSVSYEQY